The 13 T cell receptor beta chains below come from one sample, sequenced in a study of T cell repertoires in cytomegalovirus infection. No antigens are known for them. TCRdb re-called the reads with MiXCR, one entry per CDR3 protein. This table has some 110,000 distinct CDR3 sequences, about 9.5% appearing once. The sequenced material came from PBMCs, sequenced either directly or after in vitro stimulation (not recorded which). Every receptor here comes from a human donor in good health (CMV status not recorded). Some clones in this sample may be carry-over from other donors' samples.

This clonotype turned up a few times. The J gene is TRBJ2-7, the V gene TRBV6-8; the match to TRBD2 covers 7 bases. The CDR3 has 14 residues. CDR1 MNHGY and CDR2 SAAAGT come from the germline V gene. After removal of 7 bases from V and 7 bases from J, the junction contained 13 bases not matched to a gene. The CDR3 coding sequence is TGTGCCAGCAAAGGGGAGGGGAGGTTGAGGGAGCAGTACTTC. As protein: CASKGEGRLREQYF.

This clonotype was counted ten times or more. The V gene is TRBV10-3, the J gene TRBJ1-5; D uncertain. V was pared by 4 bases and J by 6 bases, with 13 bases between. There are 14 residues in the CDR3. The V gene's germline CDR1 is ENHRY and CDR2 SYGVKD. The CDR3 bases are TGTGCCATCAGTGGTGACACGGTACGTCAGCCCCAGCATTTT. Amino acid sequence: CAISGDTVRQPQHF.

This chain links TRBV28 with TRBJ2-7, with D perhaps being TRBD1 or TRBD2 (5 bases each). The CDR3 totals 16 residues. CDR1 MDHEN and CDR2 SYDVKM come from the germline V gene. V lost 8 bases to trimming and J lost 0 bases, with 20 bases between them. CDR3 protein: CASLGGGQKGSYEQYF. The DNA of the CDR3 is TGTGCCAGCCTGGGTGGAGGACAAAAGGGCTCCTACGAGCAGTACTTC.

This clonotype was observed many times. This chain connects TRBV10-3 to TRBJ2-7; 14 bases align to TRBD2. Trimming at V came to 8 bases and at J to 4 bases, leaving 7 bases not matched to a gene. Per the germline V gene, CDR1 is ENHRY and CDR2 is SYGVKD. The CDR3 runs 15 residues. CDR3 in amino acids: CAIASGLAGVYEQYV. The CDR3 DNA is TGTGCCATCGCTTCGGGACTAGCGGGAGTATACGAGCAGTACGTC.

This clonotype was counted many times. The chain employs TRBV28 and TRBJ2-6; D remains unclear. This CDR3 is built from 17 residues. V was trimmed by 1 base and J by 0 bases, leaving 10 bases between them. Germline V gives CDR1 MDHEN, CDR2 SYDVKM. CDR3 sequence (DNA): TGTGCCAGCAGTTTATACGGTGGGGACTCTGGGGCCAACGTCCTGACTTTC. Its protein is CASSLYGGDSGANVLTF.

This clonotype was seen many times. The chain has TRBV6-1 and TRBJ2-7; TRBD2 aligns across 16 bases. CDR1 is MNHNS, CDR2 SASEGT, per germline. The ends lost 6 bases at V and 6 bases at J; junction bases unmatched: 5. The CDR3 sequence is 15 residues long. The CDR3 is CASRGLAGGPGEQYF. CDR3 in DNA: TGTGCCAGCAGGGGACTAGCGGGAGGGCCTGGCGAGCAGTACTTC.

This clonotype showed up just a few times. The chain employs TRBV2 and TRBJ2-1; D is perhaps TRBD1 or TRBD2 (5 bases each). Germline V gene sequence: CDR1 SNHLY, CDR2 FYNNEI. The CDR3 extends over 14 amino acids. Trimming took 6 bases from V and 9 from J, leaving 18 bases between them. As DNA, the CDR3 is TGTGCCAGCAGCGCCGGGACCTACAACACTGAGCAGTTCTTC. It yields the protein CASSAGTYNTEQFF.

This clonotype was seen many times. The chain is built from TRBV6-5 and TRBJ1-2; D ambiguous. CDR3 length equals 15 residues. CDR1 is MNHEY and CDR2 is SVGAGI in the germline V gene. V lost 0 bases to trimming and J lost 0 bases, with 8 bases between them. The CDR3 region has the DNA TGTGCCAGCAGTTACTCGATCACACCTAACTATGGCTACACCTTC. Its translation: CASSYSITPNYGYTF.

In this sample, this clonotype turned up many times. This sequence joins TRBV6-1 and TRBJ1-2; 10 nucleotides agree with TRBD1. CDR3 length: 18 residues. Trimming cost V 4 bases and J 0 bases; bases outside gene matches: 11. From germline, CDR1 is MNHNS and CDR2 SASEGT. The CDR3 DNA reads TGTGCCAGCAGTGGCCAACCGGGACAGGGGAAAGCTAACTATGGCTACACCTTC. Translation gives CASSGQPGQGKANYGYTF.

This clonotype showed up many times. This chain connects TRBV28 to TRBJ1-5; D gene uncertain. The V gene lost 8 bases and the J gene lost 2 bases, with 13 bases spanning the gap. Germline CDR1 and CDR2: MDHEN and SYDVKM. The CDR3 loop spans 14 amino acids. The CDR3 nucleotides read TGTGCCAGCTTGGCGTACAGACGCAATCAGCCCCAGCATTTT. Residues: CASLAYRRNQPQHF.

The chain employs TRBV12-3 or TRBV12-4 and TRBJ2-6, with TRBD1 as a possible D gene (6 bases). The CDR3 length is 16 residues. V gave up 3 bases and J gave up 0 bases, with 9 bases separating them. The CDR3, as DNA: TGTGCCAGCAGTTTCTTGGGACACTCTGGGGCCAACGTCCTGACTTTC. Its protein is CASSFLGHSGANVLTF.

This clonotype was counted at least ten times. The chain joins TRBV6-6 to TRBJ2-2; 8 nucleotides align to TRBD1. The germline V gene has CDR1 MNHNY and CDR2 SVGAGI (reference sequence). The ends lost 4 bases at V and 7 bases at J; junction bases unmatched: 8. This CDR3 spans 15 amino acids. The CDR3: CASSSSGQGSGELFF. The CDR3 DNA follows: TGTGCCAGCAGTTCCTCCGGACAGGGAAGCGGGGAGCTGTTTTTT.

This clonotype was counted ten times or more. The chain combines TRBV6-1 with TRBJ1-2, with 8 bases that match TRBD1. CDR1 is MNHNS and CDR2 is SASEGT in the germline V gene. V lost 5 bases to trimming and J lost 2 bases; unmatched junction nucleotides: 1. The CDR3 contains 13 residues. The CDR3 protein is CASSHRGNYGYTF. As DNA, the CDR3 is TGTGCCAGCAGTCACAGGGGGAACTATGGCTACACCTTC.